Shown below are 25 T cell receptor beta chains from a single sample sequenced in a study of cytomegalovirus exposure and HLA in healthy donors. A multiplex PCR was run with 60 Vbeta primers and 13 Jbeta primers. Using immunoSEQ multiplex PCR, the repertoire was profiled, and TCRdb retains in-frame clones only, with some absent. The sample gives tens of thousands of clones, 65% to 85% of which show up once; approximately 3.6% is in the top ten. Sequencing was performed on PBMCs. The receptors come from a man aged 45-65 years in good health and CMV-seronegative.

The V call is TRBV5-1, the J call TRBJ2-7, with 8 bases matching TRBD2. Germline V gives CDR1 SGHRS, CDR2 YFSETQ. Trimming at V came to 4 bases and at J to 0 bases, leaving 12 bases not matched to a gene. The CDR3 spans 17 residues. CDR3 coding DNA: TGCGCCAGCAGCACCGGGATAGCGGGGCATCTCTCCTACGAGCAGTACTTC. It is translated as CASSTGIAGHLSYEQYF.

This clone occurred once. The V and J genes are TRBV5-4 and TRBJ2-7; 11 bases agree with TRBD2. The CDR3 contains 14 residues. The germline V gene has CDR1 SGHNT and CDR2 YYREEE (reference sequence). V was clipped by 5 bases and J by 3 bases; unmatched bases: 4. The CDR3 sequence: CASSLGTSGYEQYF. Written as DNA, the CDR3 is TGTGCCAGCAGTCTGGGGACTAGCGGCTACGAGCAGTACTTC.

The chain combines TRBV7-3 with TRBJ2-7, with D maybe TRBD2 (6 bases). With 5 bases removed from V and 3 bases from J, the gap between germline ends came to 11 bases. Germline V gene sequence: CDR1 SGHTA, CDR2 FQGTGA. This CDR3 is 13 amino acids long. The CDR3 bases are TGTGCCAGCAGCCCTAGGAGGGACTACGAGCAGTACTTC. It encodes CASSPRRDYEQYF.

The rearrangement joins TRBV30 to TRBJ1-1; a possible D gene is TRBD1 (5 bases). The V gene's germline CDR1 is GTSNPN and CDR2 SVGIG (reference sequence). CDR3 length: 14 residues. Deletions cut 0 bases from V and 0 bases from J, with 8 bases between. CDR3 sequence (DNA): TGTGCCTGGAGTGTGTCGGGGGTGAACACTGAAGCTTTCTTT. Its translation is CAWSVSGVNTEAFF. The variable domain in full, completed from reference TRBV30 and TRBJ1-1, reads SQTIHQWPATLVQPVGSPLSLECTVEGTSNPNLYWYRQAAGRGLQLLFYSVGIGQISSEVPQNLSASRPQDRQFILSSKKLLLSDSGFYLCAWSVSGVNTEAFFGQGTRLTVV.

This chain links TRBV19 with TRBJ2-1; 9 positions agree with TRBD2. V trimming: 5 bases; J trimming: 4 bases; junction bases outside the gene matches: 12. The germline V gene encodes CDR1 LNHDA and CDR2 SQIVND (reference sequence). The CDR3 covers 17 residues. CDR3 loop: CASSALITSGPYNEQFF. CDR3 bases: TGTGCCAGTAGTGCCCTAATCACTAGCGGGCCTTACAATGAGCAGTTCTTC. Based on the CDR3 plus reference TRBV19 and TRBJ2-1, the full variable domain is DGGITQSPKYLFRKEGQNVTLSCEQNLNHDAMYWYRQDPGQGLRLIYYSQIVNDFQKGDIAEGYSVSREKKESFPLTVTSAQKNPTAFYLCASSALITSGPYNEQFFGPGTRLTVL.

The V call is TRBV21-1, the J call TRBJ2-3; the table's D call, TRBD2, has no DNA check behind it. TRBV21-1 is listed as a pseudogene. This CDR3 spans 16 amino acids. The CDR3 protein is CASSKFGSGRTDTQYF. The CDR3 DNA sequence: TGTGCCAGCAGCAAATTCGGTAGCGGGAGGACAGATACGCAGTATTTT.

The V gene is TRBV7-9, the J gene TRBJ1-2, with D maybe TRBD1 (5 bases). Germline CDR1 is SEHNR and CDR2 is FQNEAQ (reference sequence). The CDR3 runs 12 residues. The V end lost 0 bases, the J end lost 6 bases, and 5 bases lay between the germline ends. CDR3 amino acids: CASSLAQDGYTF. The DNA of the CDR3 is TGTGCCAGCAGCTTAGCACAGGATGGCTACACCTTC.

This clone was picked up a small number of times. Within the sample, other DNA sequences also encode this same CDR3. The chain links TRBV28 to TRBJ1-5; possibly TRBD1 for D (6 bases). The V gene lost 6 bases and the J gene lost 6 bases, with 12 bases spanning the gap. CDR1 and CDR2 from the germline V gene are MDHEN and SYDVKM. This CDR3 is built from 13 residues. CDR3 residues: CASRQGVGQPQHF. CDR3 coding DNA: TGTGCCAGCAGACAGGGAGTAGGTCAGCCCCAGCATTTT.

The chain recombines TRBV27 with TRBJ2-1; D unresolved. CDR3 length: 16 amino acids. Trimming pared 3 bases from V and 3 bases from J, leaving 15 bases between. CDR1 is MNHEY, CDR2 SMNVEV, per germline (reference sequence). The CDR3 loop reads CASSFFNTVRYNEQFF. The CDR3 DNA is TGTGCCAGCAGTTTTTTTAATACAGTCCGCTACAATGAGCAGTTCTTC.

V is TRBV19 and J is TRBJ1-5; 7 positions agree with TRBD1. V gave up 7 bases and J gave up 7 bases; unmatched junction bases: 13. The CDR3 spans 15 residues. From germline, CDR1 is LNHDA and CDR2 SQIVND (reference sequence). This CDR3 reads CASTPMAGGGQPQHF. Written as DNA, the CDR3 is TGTGCCAGTACACCCATGGCAGGGGGAGGCCAGCCCCAGCATTTT.

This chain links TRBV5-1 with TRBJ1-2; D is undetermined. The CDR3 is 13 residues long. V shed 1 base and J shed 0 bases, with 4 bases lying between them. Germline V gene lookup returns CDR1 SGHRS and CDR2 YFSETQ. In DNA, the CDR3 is TGCGCCAGCAGCTTGCAGACTAACTATGGCTACACCTTC. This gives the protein CASSLQTNYGYTF.

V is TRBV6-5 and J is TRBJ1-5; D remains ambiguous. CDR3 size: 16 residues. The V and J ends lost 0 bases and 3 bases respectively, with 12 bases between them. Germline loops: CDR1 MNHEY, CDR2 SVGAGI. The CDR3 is CASSYSPGGFNQPQHF. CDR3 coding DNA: TGTGCCAGCAGTTACTCGCCAGGAGGGTTCAATCAGCCCCAGCATTTT.

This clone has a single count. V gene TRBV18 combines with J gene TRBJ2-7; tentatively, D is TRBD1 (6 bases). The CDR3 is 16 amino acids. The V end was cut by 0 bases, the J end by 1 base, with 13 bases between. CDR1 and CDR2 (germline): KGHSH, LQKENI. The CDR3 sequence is CASSPPETGGSYEQYF. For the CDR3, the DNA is TGTGCCAGCTCACCACCCGAGACAGGTGGTTCCTACGAGCAGTACTTC.

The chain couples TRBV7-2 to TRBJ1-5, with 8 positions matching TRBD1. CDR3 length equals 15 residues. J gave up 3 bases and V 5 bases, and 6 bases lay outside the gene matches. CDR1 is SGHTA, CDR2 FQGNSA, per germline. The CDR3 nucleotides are TGTGCCAGCAGCCCGGGACAGGCAAACAATCAGCCCCAGCATTTT. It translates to CASSPGQANNQPQHF.

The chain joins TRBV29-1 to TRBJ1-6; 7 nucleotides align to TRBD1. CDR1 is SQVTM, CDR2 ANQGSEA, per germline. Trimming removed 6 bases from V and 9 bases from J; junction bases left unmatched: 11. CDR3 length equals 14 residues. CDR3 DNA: TGCAGCGTGCAAGCCGGGACAGAGGGTTCACCCCTCCACTTT. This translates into CSVQAGTEGSPLHF.

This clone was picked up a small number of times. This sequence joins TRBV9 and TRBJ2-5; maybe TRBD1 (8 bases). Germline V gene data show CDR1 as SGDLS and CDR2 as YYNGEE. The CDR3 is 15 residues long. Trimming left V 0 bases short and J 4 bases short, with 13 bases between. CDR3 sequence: CASSVAGGQVETQYF. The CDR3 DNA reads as TGTGCCAGCAGCGTAGCGGGGGGACAGGTAGAGACCCAGTACTTC.

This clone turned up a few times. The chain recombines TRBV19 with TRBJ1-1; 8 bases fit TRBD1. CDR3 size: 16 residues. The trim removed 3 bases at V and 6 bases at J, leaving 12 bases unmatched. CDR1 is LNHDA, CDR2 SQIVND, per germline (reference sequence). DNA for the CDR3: TGTGCCAGTAGTATGCGGCAGGGGGCAAGTCGGGCTGAAGCTTTCTTT. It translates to CASSMRQGASRAEAFF.

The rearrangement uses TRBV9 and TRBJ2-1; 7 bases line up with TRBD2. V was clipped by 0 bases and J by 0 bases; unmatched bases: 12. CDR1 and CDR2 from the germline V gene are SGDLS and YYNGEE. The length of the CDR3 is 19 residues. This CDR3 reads CASSVVSSGRVSSYNEQFF. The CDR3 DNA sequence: TGTGCCAGCAGCGTAGTGTCTAGCGGACGGGTGAGCTCCTACAATGAGCAGTTCTTC.

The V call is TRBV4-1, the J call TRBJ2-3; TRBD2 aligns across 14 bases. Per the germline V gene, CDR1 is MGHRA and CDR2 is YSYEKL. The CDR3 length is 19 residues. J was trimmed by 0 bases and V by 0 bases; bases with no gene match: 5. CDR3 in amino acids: CASSQDRGLAGASTDTQYF. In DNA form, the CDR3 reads TGCGCCAGCAGCCAAGATCGGGGACTAGCGGGAGCAAGCACAGATACGCAGTATTTT.

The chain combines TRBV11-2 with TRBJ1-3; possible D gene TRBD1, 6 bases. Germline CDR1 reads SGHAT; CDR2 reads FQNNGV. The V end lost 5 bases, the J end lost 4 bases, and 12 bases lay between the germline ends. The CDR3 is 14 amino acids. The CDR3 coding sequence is TGTGCCAGCAGCCCAGGGGATTTAGGAAACACCATATATTTT. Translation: CASSPGDLGNTIYF.

The CDR3 DNA reads as TGTGCCAGCAGCCTAGGGACAGGCTCCTACAATGAGCAGTTCTTC. It codes for CASSLGTGSYNEQFF. The chain carries TRBV7-3 and TRBJ2-1; TRBD1 aligns across 8 bases. Germline CDR1 reads SGHTA; CDR2 reads FQGTGA. The CDR3 runs to 15 residues. The ends lost 5 bases at V and 0 bases at J; junction bases unmatched: 3.

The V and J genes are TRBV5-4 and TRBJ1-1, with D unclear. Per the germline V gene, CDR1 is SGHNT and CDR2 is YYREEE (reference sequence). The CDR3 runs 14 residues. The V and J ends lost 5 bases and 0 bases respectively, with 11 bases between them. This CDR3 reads CASSSQSVNTEAFF. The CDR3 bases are TGTGCCAGCAGTTCCCAGTCTGTGAACACTGAAGCTTTCTTT.

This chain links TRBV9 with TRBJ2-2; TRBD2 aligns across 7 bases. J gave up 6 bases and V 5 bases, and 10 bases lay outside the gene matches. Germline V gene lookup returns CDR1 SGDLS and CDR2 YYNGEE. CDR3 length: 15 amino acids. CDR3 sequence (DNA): TGTGCCAGCAGTGCCGTGGGAGGGAGATCCGGGGAGCTGTTTTTT. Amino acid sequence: CASSAVGGRSGELFF.

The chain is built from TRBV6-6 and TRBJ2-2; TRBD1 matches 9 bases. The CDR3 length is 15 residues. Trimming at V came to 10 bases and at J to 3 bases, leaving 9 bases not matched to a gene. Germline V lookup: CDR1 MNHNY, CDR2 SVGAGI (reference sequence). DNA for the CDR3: TGTGCCACCACCCCGGGACAGGGCTACACCGGGGAGCTGTTTTTT. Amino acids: CATTPGQGYTGELFF.

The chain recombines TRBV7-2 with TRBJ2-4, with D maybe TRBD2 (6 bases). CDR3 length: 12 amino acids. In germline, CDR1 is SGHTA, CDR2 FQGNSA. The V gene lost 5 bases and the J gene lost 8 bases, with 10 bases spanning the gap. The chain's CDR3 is CASSVRDYIQYF. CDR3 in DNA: TGTGCCAGCAGCGTCCGGGACTACATTCAGTACTTC.